This T cell receptor (beta chain) was captured in a study of blood T cell repertoires in COVID-19. The wider study: Some COVID-19 samples were acute and others convalescent; all came from the United States, Italy and Spain. The cDNA or gDNA used as material had been derived from T cells, B-cell-depleted T cells, or PBMCs.

As processed by the authors: Using reference gene primer amplification, nucleated cell counts were estimated. Generated by immunoSEQ multiplex PCR, the TCRdb table keeps only in-frame clones and is missing some. V, J and clone size are taken as reported in that table, and D and trimming were inferred from the DNA itself. The sample yields 95,000 to 110,000 clones, roughly 84% seen once. The sample holds a few counts of this clone. What was sequenced was peripheral blood. This clonotype was obtained from a human donor in a cohort sampled during active COVID-19.

CDR3 sequence: CASRRTGSAGYTF. DNA of the CDR3: TGTGCCAGCAGACGAACAGGGTCGGCTGGCTACACCTTC. The chain has TRBV5-8 and TRBJ1-2; possibly TRBD1 for D (6 bases). The germline gives CDR1 SGHTS, CDR2 YDEGEE. Trimming removed 5 bases at V and 7 bases at J, with 15 bases between. The CDR3 is 13 residues long.